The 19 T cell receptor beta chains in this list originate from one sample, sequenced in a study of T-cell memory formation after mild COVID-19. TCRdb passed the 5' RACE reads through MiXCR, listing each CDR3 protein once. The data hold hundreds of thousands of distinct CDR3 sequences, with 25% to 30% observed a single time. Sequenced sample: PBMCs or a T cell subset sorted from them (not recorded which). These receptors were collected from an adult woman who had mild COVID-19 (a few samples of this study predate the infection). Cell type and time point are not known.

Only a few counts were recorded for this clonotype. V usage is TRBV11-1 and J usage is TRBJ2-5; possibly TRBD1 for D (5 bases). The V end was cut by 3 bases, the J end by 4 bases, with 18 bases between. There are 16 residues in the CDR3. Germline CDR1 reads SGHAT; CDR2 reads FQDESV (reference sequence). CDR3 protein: CASSLGYRPPGETQYF. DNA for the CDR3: TGTGCCAGCAGCTTGGGCTACAGGCCGCCGGGAGAGACCCAGTACTTC.

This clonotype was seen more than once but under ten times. CDR3 sequence: CATSRDPSPPWGYNEQFF. The CDR3 bases are TGTGCCACCAGCAGAGATCCCTCCCCACCCTGGGGCTACAATGAGCAGTTCTTC. The gene calls are TRBV15 and TRBJ2-1; D is uncertain. Trimming stripped 0 bases from V and 3 bases from J, with 18 bases between. CDR1 and CDR2 from the germline V gene are LNHNV and YYDKDF (reference sequence). The CDR3 has 18 amino acids.

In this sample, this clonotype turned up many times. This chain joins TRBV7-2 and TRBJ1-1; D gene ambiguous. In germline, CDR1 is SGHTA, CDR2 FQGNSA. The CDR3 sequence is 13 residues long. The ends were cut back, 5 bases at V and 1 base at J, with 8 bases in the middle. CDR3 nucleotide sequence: TGTGCCAGCAGCCCTCGAACGAACACTGAAGCTTTCTTT. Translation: CASSPRTNTEAFF.

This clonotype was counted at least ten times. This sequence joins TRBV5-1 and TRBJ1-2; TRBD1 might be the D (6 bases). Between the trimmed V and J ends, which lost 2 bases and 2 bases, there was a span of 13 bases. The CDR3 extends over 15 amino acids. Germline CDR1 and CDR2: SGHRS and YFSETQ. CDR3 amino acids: CASSFTGAENYGYTF. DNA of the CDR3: TGCGCCAGCAGCTTTACGGGGGCAGAGAACTATGGCTACACCTTC.

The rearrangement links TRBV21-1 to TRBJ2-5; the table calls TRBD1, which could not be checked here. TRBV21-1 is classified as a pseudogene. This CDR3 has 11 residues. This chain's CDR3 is CASTRRETQYF. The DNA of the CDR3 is TGTGCCAGCACCCGGAGAGAGACCCAGTACTTC.

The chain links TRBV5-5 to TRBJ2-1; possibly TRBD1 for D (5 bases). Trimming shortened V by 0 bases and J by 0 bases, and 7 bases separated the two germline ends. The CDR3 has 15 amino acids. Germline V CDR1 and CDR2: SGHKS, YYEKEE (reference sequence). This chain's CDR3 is CASSLARASYNEQFF. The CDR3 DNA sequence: TGTGCCAGCAGCTTGGCCAGGGCCTCCTACAATGAGCAGTTCTTC.

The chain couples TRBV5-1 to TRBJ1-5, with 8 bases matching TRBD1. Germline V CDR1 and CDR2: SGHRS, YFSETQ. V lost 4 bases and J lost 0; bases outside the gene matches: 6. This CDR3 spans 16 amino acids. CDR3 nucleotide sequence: TGCGCCAGCAGCCCAGGACAGGGTCCTAGCAATCAGCCCCAGCATTTT. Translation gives CASSPGQGPSNQPQHF.

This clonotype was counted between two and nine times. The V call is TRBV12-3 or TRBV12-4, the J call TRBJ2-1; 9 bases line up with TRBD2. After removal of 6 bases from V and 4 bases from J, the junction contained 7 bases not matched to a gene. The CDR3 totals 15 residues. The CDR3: CASRQGLASYNEQFF. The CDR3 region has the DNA TGTGCCAGCAGACAGGGACTAGCCTCTTACAATGAGCAGTTCTTC.

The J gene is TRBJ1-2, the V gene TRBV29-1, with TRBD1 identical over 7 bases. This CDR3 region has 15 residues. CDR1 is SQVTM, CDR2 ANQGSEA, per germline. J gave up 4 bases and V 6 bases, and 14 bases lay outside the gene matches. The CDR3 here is CSVLRGGTVPYGYTF. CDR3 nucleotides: TGCAGCGTCCTTCGAGGGGGGACAGTCCCCTATGGCTACACCTTC.

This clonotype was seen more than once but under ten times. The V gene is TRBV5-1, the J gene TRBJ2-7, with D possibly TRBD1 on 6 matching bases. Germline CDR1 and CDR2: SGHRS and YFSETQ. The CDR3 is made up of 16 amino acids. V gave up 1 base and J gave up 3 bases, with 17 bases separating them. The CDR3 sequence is CASSLQPRDNHYEQYF. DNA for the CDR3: TGCGCCAGCAGCTTGCAGCCCCGGGACAACCACTACGAGCAGTACTTC. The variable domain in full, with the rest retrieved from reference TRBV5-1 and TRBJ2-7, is KAGVTQTPRYLIKTRGQQVTLSCSPISGHRSVSWYQQTPGQGLQFLFEYFSETQRNKGNFPGRFSGRQFSNSRSEMNVSTLELGDSALYLCASSLQPRDNHYEQYFGPGTRLTVT.

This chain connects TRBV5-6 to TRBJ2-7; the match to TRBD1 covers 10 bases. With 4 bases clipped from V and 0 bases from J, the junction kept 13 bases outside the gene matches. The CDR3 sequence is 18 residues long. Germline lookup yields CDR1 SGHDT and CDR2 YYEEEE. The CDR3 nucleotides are TGTGCCAGCAGCCCGACAGGGGGCGCGGTTTACCCCTCCTACGAGCAGTACTTC. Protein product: CASSPTGGAVYPSYEQYF.

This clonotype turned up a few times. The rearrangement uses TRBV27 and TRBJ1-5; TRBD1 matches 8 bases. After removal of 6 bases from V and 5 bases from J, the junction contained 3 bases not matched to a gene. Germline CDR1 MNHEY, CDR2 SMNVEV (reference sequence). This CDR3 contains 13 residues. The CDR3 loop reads CASREQGDQPQHF. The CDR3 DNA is TGTGCCAGCAGAGAACAGGGGGATCAGCCCCAGCATTTT.

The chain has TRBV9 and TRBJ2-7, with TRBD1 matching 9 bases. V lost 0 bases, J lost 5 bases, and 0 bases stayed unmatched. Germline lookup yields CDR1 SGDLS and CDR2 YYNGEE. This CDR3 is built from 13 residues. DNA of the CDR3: TGTGCCAGCAGCGTAGGGGACAGGGACGAGCAGTACTTC. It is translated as CASSVGDRDEQYF.

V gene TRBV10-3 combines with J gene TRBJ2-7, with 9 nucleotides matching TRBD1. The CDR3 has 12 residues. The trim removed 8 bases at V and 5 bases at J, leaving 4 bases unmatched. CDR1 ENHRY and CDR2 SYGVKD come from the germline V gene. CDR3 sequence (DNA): TGTGCCATCGGGACAGGGCTCGACGAGCAGTACTTC. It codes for CAIGTGLDEQYF.

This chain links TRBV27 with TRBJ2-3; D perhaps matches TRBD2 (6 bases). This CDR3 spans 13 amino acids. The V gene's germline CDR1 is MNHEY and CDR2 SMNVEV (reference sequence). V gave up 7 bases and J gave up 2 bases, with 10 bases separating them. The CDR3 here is CASTSAHTDTQYF. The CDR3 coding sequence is TGTGCCAGCACTAGCGCGCACACAGATACGCAGTATTTT.

The CDR3 spells CASSSFRGKYNEQFF. CDR3 in DNA: TGTGCCAGCAGCTCTTTTAGGGGGAAATACAATGAGCAGTTCTTC. The V gene is TRBV7-9, the J gene TRBJ2-1, with D perhaps TRBD1 (6 bases). V was trimmed by 4 bases and J by 4 bases, leaving 14 bases between them. The CDR3 has 15 amino acids. CDR1 is SEHNR and CDR2 is FQNEAQ in the germline V gene (reference sequence).

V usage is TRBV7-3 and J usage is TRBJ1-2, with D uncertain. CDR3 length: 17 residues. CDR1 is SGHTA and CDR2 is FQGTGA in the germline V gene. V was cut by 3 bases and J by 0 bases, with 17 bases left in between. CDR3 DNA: TGTGCCAGCAGCTTGTTGAAGCGGAAAGGCTCTAACTATGGCTACACCTTC. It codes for CASSLLKRKGSNYGYTF.

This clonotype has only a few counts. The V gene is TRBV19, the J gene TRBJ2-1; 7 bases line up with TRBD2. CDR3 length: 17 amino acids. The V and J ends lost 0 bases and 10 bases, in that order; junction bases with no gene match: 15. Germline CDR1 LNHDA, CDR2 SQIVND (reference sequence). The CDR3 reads CASSIDGRDYPTSEQFF. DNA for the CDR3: TGTGCCAGTAGTATAGATGGGAGGGACTACCCTACATCAGAGCAGTTCTTC.

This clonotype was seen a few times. The CDR3 here is CASSFALGEQYF. The CDR3 DNA sequence: TGTGCCAGCAGTTTCGCCCTCGGCGAGCAGTACTTC. The V gene is TRBV6-5, the J gene TRBJ2-7; D remains ambiguous. Germline-derived CDR1 and CDR2 are MNHEY and SVGAGI. V lost 4 bases, J lost 6 bases, and 10 bases lay in between. The CDR3 length is 12 residues.